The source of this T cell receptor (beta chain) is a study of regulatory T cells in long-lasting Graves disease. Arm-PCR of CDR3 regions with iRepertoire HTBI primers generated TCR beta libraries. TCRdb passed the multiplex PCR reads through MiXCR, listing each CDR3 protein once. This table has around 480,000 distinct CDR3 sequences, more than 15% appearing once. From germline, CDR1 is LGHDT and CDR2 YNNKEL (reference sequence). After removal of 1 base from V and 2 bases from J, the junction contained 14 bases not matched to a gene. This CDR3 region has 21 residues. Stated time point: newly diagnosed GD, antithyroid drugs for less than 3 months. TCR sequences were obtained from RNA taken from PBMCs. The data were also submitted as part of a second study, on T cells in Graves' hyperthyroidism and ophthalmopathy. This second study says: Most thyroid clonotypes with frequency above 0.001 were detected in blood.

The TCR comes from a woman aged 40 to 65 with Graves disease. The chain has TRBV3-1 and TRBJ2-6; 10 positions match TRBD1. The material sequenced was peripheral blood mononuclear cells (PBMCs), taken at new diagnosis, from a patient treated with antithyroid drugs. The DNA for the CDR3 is TGTGCCAGCAGCCAAGTCATACCCAACGCCGGGACAGGGGCTGGGGCCAACGTCCTGACTTTC. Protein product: CASSQVIPNAGTGAGANVLTF.